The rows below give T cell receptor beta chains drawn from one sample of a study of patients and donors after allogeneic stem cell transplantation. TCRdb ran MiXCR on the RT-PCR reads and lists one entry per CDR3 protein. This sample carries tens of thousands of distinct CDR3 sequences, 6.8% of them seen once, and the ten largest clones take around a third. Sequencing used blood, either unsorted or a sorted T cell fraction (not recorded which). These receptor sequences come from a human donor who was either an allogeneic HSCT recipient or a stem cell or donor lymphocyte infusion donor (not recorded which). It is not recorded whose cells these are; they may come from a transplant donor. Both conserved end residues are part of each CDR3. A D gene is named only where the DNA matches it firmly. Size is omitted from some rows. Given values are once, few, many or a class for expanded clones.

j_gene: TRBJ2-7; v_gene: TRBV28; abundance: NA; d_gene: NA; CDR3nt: TGTGCCAGCAGTCTCCGGACACCCTACGAGCAGTACTTC; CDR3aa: CASSLRTPYEQYF
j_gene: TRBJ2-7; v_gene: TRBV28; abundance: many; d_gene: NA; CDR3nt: TGTGCCAGCAGTTTATCGGGTAACAAGTACGAGCAGTACTTC; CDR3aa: CASSLSGNKYEQYF
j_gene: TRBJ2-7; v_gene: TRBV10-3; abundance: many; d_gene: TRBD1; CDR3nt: TGTGCCATCAGGGGGACAGGGGGCCTTTTACAGTACTTC; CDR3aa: CAIRGTGGLLQYF
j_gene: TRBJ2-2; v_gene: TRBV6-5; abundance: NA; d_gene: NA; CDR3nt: TGTGCCAGCAGTTTTGAGGGTGCCGACACCGGGGAGCTGATTTTT; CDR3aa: CASSFEGADTGELIF
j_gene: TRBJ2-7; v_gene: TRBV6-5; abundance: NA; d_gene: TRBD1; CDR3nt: TGTGCCAGCAGTTCCGGGACAGGGGGCCCCTACGAGCAGTACTTC; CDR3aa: CASSSGTGGPYEQYF
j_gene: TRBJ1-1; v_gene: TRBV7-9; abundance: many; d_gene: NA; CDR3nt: TGTGCCAGCAGCATCGGTAGGGCTTTCTTT; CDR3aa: CASSIGRAFF
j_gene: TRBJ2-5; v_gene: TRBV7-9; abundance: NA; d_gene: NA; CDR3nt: TGTGCCAGCAGCTTAGCAAAAGGGTGGGAGACCCAGTACTTC; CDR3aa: CASSLAKGWETQYF
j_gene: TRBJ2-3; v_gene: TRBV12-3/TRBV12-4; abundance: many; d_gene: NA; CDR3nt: TGTGCCAGCAGTTTAGAGGCTGGGCGCACAGATACGCAGTATTTT; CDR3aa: CASSLEAGRTDTQYF
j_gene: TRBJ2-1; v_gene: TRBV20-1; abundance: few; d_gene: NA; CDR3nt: TGCAGTGCTAGAGCCGTGCCTGAGGATGAGCAGTTCTTC; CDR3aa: CSARAVPEDEQFF
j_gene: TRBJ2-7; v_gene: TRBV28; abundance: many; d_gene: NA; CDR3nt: TGTGCCAGCAGTTCCCCGGGGACACCCTACGAGCAGTACTTC; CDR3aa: CASSSPGTPYEQYF
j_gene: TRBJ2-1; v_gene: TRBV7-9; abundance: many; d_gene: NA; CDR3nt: TGTGCCAGCAGCCCCCCGGGGATCTATGAGCAGTTCTTC; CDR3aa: CASSPPGIYEQFF
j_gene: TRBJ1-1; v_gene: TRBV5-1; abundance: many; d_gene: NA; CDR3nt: TGCGCCAGCAGCAACCACAACACTGAAGCTTTCTTT; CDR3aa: CASSNHNTEAFF
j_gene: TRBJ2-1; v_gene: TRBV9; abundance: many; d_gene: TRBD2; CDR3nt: TGTGCCAGCAGCGTAGCGATTAGCGGGAGGGTTTACAATGAGCAGTTCTTC; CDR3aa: CASSVAISGRVYNEQFF
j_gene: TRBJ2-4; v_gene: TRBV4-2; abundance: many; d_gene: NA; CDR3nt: TGTGCCAGCAGCCAAGAGGGGAACGGACTAGCCAAAAACATTCAGTACTTC; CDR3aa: CASSQEGNGLAKNIQYF
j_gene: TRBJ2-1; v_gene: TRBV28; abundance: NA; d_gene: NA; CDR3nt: TGTGCCAGCAGTTCCGCAGGGACCCGCTCCTACAATGAGCAGTTCTTC; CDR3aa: CASSSAGTRSYNEQFF
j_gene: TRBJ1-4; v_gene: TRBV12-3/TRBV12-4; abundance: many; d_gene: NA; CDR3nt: TGTGCCAGCAGTACAGGGAGAGGGATCCGCGAAAAACTGTTTTTT; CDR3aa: CASSTGRGIREKLFF
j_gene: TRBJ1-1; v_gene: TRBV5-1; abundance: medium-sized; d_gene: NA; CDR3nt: TGCGCCAGCAGCTTGGGGGCCGGGAACACTGAAGCTTTCTTT; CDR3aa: CASSLGAGNTEAFF
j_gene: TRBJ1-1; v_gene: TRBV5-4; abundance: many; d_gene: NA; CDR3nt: TGTGCCAGCAGCTTTTGGCAGAACACTGAAGCTTTCTTT; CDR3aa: CASSFWQNTEAFF
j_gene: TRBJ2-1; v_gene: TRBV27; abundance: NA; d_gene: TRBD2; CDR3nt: TGTGCCAGCAGTTTGTCCGGGACTAGCGGCAATGAGCAGTTCTTC; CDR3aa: CASSLSGTSGNEQFF
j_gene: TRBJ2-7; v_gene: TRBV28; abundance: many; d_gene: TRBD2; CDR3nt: TGTGCCAGCAGTTTAAACGCACCATGGGGACTAGCGGGAGGGTACGAGCAGTACTTC; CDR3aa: CASSLNAPWGLAGGYEQYF
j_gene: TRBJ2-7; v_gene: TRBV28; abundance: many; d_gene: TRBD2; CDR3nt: TGTGCCAGCAGGGAGACTAGCGGGAGAGTCTACGAGCAGTACTTC; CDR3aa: CASRETSGRVYEQYF
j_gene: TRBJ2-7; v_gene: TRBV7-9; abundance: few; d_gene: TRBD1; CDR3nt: TGTGCCAGCCCCCCAGAGGGGGCGAACTTTCGTGGCGAGCAGTACTTC; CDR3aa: CASPPEGANFRGEQYF
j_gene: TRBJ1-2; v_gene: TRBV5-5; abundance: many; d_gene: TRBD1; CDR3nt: TGTGCCAGCAGCTTGGTGGGTGGACAGGGATACTATGGCTACACCTTC; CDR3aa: CASSLVGGQGYYGYTF
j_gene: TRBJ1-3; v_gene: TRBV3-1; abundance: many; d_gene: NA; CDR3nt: TGTGCCAGCAGCCGCAGGGGTGGAAACACCATATATTTT; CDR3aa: CASSRRGGNTIYF
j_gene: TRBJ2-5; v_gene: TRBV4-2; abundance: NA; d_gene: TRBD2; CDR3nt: TGTGCCAGCAGCCGGGCGGGAGAAGAGACCCAGTACTTC; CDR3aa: CASSRAGEETQYF
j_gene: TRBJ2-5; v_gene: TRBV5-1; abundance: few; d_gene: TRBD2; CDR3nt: TGCGCCAGCACCCGGACTAGCGGCAGAGAGACCCAGTACTTC; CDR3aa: CASTRTSGRETQYF
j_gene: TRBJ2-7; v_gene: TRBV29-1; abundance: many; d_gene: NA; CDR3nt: TGCAGCGTTGTCCCCTGGCCGGGGTTAACCTACGAGCAGTACTTC; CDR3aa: CSVVPWPGLTYEQYF
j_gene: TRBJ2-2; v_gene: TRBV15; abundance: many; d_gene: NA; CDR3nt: TGTGCCACCAGCAGATTGTGGGACACCGGGGAGCTGTTTTTT; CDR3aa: CATSRLWDTGELFF
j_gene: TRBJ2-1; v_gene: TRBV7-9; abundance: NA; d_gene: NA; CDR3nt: TGTGCCAGCAGCTTTTGGTCGGGCAGTAACAATGAGCAGTTCTTC; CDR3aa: CASSFWSGSNNEQFF
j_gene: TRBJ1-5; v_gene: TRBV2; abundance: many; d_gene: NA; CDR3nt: TGTGCCAGCAGTTACTTCGGGGATCAGCCCCAGCATTTT; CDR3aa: CASSYFGDQPQHF